The 12 T cell receptor beta chains below were found in one sample sequenced in a study of identical twins. TCRdb used MiXCR to reprocess the 5' RACE reads, holding one entry per CDR3 protein. The sample has fewer than 250,000 distinct CDR3 sequences, approximately 9% seen once; the top ten hold 5% to 5.5%. Sequencing was done on a sample of memory (CD45RO+) T cells sorted from blood. The receptor set was obtained from a woman aged 18 to 35 in good health.

This clonotype has a handful of counts. The chain joins TRBV5-1 to TRBJ2-1, with a tentative D call TRBD2 (6 bases). The CDR3 is 14 residues long. Trimming took 4 bases from V and 6 from J, leaving 14 bases between them. In germline, CDR1 is SGHRS, CDR2 YFSETQ. In DNA, the CDR3 is TGCGCCAGCAGCGGAGGGGTTATCGCCAATGAGCAGTTCTTC. The encoded protein is CASSGGVIANEQFF.

This chain uses TRBV7-9 with TRBJ1-1, with D uncertain. Germline lookup yields CDR1 SEHNR and CDR2 FQNEAQ (reference sequence). The CDR3 is made up of 14 amino acids. Trimming took 3 bases from V and 8 from J, leaving 16 bases between them. CDR3 loop: CASSFLRGRPEAFF. Here the CDR3 DNA reads TGTGCCAGCAGCTTCCTCAGAGGGCGGCCCGAAGCTTTCTTT.

This clonotype came up a few times. This chain connects TRBV7-6 to TRBJ2-1, with a possible D match to TRBD1 (6 bases). The CDR3 length is 16 residues. V gave up 5 bases and J gave up 7 bases, with 21 bases separating them. In germline, CDR1 is SGHVS, CDR2 FNYEAQ. The CDR3 loop is CASSPRQGNIRNEQFF. CDR3 DNA: TGTGCCAGCAGCCCCCGGCAGGGGAATATAAGGAATGAGCAGTTCTTC.

This clonotype was seen only a few times. The V and J genes are TRBV5-1 and TRBJ2-7; tentatively, D is TRBD1 (6 bases). This CDR3 is 14 amino acids long. V gave up 2 bases and J gave up 3 bases, with 12 bases separating them. Germline CDR1 SGHRS, CDR2 YFSETQ. The CDR3: CASSFPGERYEQYF. DNA for the CDR3: TGCGCCAGCAGCTTCCCAGGGGAACGCTACGAGCAGTACTTC.

The table lists this clonotype with a few counts. The chain employs TRBV10-1 and TRBJ2-7; 8 nucleotides agree with TRBD1. The CDR3 extends over 14 amino acids. CDR1 is WNHNN, CDR2 SYGVQD, per germline (reference sequence). V shed 5 bases and J 4 bases; nucleotides not matched to a gene: 7. The chain's CDR3 is CASSRATGAYEQYF. CDR3 DNA sequence: TGCGCCAGCAGTCGCGCGACAGGGGCGTACGAGCAGTACTTC.

The sample holds a few counts of this clonotype. The chain couples TRBV10-3 to TRBJ2-3; 9 bases are shared with TRBD2. With 6 bases clipped from V and 3 bases from J, the junction kept 4 bases outside the gene matches. The CDR3 is 14 amino acids. The germline V gene has CDR1 ENHRY and CDR2 SYGVKD. The CDR3 here is CAIRATSGTDTQYF. The CDR3 DNA sequence: TGTGCCATCAGGGCTACTAGCGGGACAGATACGCAGTATTTT.

In its sample, this clonotype was seen many times. This sequence joins TRBV29-1 and TRBJ1-1, with D possibly being TRBD1 (5 bases). Germline lookup yields CDR1 SQVTM and CDR2 ANQGSEA. This CDR3 is built from 12 residues. Trimming left V 6 bases short and J 6 bases short, with 14 bases between. The CDR3 loop reads CSVSGPGAEAFF. CDR3 DNA sequence: TGCAGCGTCTCGGGACCTGGGGCTGAAGCTTTCTTT.

There are many counts of this clonotype. The genes are TRBV7-2 and TRBJ1-2, with D possibly TRBD1 on 6 matching bases. The germline V and J ends were trimmed by 6 bases and 4 bases, with 12 bases remaining between them. Per germline, CDR1 SGHTA and CDR2 FQGNSA. The CDR3 totals 13 residues. The CDR3 here is CASSSGGRYGYTF. DNA for the CDR3: TGTGCCAGCAGTTCTGGGGGCCGCTATGGCTACACCTTC.

This rearrangement joins TRBV5-5 to TRBJ2-1, with TRBD1 as a possible D gene (6 bases). This CDR3 has 15 residues. CDR1 is SGHKS, CDR2 YYEKEE, per germline (reference sequence). Trimming removed 5 bases from V and 2 bases from J, with 14 bases in between. CDR3 amino acids: CASRNPDRTYNEQFF. The CDR3 nucleotides are TGTGCCAGCAGAAATCCCGACAGGACCTACAATGAGCAGTTCTTC.

The chain carries TRBV12-3 or TRBV12-4 and TRBJ2-7; D unresolved. Trimming shortened V by 5 bases and J by 4 bases, and 21 bases separated the two germline ends. This CDR3 spans 16 amino acids. CDR3 DNA sequence: TGTGCCAGCAGTCTCTATACCGGTACTATCCAATACGAGCAGTACTTC. It codes for CASSLYTGTIQYEQYF.

V and J are TRBV20-1 and TRBJ1-2; unclear D gene. Trimming left V 2 bases short and J 0 bases short, with 13 bases between. CDR3 size: 15 residues. Looked up from germline, CDR1 is DFQATT and CDR2 is SNEGSKA (reference sequence). CDR3 sequence: CSARSRVVPNYGYTF. The CDR3 DNA sequence: TGCAGTGCTAGATCAAGGGTCGTCCCTAACTATGGCTACACCTTC.

The V gene is TRBV11-3, the J gene TRBJ1-1; no clear D. Germline CDR1 reads SGHNT; CDR2 reads YENEEA. Trimming left V 5 bases short and J 7 bases short, with 11 bases between. The CDR3 totals 12 residues. The CDR3 nucleotides are TGTGCCAGCAGCCTAAAGCAGTTTGAAGCTTTCTTT. Translated: CASSLKQFEAFF.